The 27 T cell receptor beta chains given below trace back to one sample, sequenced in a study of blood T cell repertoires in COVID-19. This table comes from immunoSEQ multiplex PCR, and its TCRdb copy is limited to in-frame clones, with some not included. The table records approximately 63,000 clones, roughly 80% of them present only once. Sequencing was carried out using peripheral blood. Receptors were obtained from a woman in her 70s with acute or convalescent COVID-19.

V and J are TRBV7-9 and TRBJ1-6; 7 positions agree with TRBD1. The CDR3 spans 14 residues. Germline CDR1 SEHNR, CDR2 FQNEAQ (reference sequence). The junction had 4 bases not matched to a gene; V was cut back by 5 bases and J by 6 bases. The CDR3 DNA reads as TGTGCCAGCAGCCAAACAGGGGCTAATTCACCCCTCCACTTT. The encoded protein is CASSQTGANSPLHF.

The CDR3 DNA is TGTGCCAGCAGCCAGGACTCCGGGGAGCTGTTTTTT. Translation gives CASSQDSGELFF. V usage is TRBV5-4 and J usage is TRBJ2-2, with a tentative D call TRBD2 (5 bases). The CDR3 extends over 12 amino acids. Trimming removed 4 bases at V and 6 bases at J, with 7 bases between. Germline V lookup: CDR1 SGHNT, CDR2 YYREEE (reference sequence).

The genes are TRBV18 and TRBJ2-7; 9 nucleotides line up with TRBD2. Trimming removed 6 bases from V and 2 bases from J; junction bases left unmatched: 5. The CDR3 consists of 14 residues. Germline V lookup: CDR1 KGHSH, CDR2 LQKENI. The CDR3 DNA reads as TGTGCCAGCTCTCGCGCGGGGGGGGCCTACGAGCAGTACTTC. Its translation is CASSRAGGAYEQYF.

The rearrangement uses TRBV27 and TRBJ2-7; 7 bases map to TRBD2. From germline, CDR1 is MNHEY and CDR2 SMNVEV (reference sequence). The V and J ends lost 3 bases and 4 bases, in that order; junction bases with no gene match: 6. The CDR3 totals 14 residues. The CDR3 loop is CASSLDGGRYEQYF. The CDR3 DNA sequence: TGTGCCAGCAGTTTGGACGGGGGGAGGTACGAGCAGTACTTC.

The CDR3 protein is CASSGTGVTLGPQHF. In nucleotides, the CDR3 is TGTGCCAGCAGTGGAACAGGGGTGACCTTGGGGCCCCAGCATTTT. This chain joins TRBV2 and TRBJ1-5, with 7 bases identical to TRBD1. The CDR3 loop spans 15 amino acids. Germline trimming cut 4 bases from V and 9 bases from J; bases unmatched to any gene: 12. Germline lookup yields CDR1 SNHLY and CDR2 FYNNEI.

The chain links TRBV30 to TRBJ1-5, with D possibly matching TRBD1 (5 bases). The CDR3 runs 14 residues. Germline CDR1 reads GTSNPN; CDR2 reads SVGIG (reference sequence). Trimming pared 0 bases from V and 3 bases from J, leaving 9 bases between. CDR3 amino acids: CAWSVGVANQPQHF. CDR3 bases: TGTGCCTGGAGTGTAGGGGTTGCCAATCAGCCCCAGCATTTT.

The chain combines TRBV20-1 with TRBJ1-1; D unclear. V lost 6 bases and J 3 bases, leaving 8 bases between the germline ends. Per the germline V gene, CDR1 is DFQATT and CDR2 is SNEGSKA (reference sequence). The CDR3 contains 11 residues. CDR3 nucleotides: TGCAGTGCGACTTTATACACTGAAGCTTTCTTT. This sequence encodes CSATLYTEAFF.

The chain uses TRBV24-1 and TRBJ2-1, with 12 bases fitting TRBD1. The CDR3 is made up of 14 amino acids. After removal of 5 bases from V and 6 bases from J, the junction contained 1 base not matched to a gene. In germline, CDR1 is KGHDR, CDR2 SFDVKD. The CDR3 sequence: CATSGDRGRNEQFF. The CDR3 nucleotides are TGTGCCACCAGTGGGGACAGGGGGCGCAATGAGCAGTTCTTC.

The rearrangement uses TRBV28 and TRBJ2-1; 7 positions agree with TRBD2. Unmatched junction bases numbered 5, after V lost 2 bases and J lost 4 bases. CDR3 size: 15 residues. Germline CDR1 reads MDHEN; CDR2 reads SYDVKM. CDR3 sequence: CASSLIGLGYNEQFF. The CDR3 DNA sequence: TGTGCCAGCAGTTTAATCGGACTAGGTTACAATGAGCAGTTCTTC.

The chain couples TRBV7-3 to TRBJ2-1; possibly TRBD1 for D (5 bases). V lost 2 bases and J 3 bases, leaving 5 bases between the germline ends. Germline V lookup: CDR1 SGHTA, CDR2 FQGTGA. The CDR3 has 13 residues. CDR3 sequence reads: CASSLDSYNEQFF. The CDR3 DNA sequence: TGTGCCAGCAGCTTAGACAGCTACAATGAGCAGTTCTTC.

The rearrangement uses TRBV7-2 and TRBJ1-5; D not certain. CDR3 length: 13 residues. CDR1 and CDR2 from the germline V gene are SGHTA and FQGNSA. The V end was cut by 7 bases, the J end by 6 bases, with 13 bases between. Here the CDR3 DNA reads TGTGCCAGCACAAGGGAAGGAGGTCAGCCCCAGCATTTT. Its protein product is CASTREGGQPQHF.

The chain's CDR3 is CASSLGTLLDTQYF. CDR3 DNA sequence: TGCGCCAGCAGCTTAGGGACATTACTGGATACGCAGTATTTT. The genes are TRBV5-1 and TRBJ2-3; the D gene is possibly TRBD1 (6 bases). This CDR3 contains 14 residues. Per germline, CDR1 SGHRS and CDR2 YFSETQ. With 2 bases removed from V and 6 bases from J, the gap between germline ends came to 13 bases.

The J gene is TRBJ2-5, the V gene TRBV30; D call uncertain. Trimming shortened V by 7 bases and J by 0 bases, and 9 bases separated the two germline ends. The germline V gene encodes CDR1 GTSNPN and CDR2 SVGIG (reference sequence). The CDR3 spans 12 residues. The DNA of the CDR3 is TGTGCCTTATACCGGGACCAAGAGACCCAGTACTTC. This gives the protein CALYRDQETQYF.

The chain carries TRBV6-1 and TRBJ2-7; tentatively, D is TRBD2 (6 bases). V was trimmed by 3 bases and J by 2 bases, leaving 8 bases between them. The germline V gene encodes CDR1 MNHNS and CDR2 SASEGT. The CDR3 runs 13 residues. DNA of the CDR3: TGTGCCAGCAGTGATCCGGGGGCCTACGAGCAGTACTTC. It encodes CASSDPGAYEQYF.

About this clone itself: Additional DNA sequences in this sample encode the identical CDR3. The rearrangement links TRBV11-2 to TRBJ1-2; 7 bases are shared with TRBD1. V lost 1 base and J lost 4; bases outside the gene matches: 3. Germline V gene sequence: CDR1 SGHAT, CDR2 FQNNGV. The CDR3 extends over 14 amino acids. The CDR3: CASSLAGQLYGYTF. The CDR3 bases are TGTGCCAGCAGCTTAGCGGGACAGCTCTATGGCTACACCTTC.

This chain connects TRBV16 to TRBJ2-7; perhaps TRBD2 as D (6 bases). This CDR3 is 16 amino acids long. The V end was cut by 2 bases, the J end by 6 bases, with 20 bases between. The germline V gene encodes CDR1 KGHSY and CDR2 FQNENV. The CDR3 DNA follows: TGTGCCAGCAGCCAACGCACTTGGGACTCAAGCGGCGAGCAGTACTTC. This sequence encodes CASSQRTWDSSGEQYF.

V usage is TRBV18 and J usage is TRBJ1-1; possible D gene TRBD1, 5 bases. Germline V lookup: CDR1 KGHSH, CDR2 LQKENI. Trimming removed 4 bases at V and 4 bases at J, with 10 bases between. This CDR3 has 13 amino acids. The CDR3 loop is CASSRGARTEAFF. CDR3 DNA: TGTGCCAGCTCACGCGGGGCGCGCACTGAAGCTTTCTTT.

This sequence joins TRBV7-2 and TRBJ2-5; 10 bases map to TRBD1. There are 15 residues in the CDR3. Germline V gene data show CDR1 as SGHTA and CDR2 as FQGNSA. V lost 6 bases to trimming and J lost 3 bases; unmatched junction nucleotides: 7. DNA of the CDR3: TGTGCCAGCAGATCACAAGGGACAGGGGAAGAGACCCAGTACTTC. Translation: CASRSQGTGEETQYF.

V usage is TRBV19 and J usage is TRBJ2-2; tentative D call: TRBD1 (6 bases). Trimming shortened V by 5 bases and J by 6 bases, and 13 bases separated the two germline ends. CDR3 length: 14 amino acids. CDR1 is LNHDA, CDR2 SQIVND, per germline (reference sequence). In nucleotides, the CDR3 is TGTGCCAGTAGTCCCACAGGGCGGCCCGGGGAGCTGTTTTTT. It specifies CASSPTGRPGELFF.

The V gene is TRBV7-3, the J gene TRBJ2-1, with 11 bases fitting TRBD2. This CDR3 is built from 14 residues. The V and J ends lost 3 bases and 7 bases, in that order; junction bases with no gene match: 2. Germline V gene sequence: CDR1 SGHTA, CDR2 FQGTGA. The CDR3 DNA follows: TGTGCCAGCAGCTTGACTAGCGGGGCAAATGAGCAGTTCTTC. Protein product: CASSLTSGANEQFF. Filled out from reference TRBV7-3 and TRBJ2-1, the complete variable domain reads GAGVSQTPSNKVTEKGKYVELRCDPISGHTALYWYRQSLGQGPEFLIYFQGTGAADDSGLPNDRFFAVRPEGSVSTLKIQRTERGDSAVYLCASSLTSGANEQFFGPGTRLTVL.

CDR3 in DNA: TGTGCCAGCAGCTTAGCCAGCGACAGGGGTAATTCACCCCTCCACTTT. Translated, it gives CASSLASDRGNSPLHF. The rearrangement joins TRBV7-6 to TRBJ1-6; 8 bases are a match to TRBD1. Germline assignment: CDR1 SGHVS and CDR2 FNYEAQ. Losses at the gene ends were 0 bases for V and 6 bases for J; bases not matched to a gene: 4. This CDR3 comprises 16 residues.

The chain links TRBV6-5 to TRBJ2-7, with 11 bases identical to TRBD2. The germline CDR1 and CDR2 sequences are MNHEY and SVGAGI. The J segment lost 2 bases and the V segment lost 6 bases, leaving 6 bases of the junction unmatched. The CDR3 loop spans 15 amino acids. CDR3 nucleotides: TGTGCCAGCAGAAATAGCGGGGGGGACACCTACGAGCAGTACTTC. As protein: CASRNSGGDTYEQYF.

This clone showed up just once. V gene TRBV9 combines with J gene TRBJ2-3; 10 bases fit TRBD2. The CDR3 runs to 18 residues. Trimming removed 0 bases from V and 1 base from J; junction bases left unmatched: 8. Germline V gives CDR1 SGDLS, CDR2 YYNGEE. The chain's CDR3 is CASSVDNTGTSGTDTQYF. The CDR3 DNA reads TGTGCCAGCAGCGTAGACAATACCGGGACTAGCGGCACAGATACGCAGTATTTT. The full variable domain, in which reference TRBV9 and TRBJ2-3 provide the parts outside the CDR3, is DSGVTQTPKHLITATGQRVTLRCSPRSGDLSVYWYQQSLDQGLQFLIQYYNGEERAKGNILERFSAQQFPDLHSELNLSSLELGDSALYFCASSVDNTGTSGTDTQYFGPGTRLTVL.

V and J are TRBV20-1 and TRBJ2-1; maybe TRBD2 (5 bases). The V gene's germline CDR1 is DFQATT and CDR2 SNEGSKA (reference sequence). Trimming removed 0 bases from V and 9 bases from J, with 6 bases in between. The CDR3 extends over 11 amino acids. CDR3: CSAREGVEQFF. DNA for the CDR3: TGCAGTGCTAGAGAGGGAGTTGAGCAGTTCTTC.

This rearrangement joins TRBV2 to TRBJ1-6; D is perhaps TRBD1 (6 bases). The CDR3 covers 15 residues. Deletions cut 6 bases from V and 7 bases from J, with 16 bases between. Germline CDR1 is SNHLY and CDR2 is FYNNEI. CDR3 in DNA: TGTGCCAGCAGCGGAAACAGGGCATCCAATTCACCCCTCCACTTT. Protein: CASSGNRASNSPLHF.

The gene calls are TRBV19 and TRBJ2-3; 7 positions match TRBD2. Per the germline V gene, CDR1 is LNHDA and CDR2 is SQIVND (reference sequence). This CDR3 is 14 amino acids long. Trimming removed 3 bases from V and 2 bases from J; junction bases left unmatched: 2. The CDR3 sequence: CASSIGTNTDTQYF. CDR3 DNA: TGTGCCAGTAGTATCGGGACTAACACAGATACGCAGTATTTT.

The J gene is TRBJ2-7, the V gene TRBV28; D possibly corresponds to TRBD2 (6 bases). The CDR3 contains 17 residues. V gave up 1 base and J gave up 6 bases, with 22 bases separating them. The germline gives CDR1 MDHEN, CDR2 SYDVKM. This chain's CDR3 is CASSLLERPITGGEQYF. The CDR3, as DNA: TGTGCCAGCAGTTTATTGGAGCGACCTATAACCGGGGGCGAGCAGTACTTC.